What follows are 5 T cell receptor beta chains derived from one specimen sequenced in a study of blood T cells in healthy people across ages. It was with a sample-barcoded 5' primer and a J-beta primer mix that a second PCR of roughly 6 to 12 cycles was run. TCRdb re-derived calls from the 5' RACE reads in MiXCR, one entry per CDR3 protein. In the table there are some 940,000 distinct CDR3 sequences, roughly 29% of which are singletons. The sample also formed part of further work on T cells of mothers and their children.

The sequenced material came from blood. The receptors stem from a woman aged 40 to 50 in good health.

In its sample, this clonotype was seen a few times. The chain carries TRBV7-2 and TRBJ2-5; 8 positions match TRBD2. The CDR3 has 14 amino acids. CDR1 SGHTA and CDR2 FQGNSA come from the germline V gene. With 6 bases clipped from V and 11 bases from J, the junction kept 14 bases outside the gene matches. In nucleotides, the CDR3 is TGTGCCAGCAGAAGATTGGCGGGGGGTCGCGTGCAGTACTTC. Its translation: CASRRLAGGRVQYF.

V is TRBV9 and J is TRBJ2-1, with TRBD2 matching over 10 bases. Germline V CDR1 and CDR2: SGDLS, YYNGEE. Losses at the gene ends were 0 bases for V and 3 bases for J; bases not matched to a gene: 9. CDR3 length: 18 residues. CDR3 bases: TGTGCCAGCAGCGTAGGGAGCGGGGGGGCTGTCTTCTACAATGAGCAGTTCTTC. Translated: CASSVGSGGAVFYNEQFF. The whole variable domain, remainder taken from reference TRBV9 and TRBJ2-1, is DSGVTQTPKHLITATGQRVTLRCSPRSGDLSVYWYQQSLDQGLQFLIQYYNGEERAKGNILERFSAQQFPDLHSELNLSSLELGDSALYFCASSVGSGGAVFYNEQFFGPGTRLTVL.

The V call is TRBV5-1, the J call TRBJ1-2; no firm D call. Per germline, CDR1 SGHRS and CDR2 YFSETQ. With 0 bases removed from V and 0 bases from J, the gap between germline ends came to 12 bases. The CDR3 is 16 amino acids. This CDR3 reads CASSLDVRTPNYGYTF. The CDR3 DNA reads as TGCGCCAGCAGCTTGGATGTCAGAACTCCTAACTATGGCTACACCTTC.

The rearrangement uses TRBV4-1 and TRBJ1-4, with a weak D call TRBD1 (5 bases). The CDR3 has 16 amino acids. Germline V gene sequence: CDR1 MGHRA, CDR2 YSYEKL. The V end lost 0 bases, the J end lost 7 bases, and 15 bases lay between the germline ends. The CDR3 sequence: CASSQERTPGREKLFF. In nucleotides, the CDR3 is TGCGCCAGCAGCCAAGAGCGGACCCCGGGACGTGAAAAACTGTTTTTT.

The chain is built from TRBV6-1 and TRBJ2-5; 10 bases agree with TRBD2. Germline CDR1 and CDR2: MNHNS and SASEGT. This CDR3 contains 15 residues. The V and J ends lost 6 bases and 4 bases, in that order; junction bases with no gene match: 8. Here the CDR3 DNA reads TGTGCCAGCAGGGCCTCAGCGGGAGGGACAGAGACCCAGTACTTC. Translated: CASRASAGGTETQYF.